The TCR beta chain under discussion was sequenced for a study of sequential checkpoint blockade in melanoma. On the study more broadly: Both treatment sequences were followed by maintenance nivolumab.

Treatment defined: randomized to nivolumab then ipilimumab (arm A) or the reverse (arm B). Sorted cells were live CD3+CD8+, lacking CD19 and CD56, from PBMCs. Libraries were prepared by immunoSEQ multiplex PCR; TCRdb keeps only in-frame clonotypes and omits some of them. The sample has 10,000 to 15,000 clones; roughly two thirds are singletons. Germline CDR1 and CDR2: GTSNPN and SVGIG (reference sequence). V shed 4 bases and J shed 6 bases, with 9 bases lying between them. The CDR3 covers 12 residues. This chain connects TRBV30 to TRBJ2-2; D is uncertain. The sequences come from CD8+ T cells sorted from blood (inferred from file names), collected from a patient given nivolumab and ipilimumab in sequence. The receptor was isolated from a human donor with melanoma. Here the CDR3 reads CAWNTGSGELFF. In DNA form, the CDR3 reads TGTGCCTGGAATACCGGGTCCGGGGAGCTGTTTTTT.